The clone carrying this T cell receptor (beta chain) appeared once. Its antigen is unidentified. These data originate in a study of shared clonotypes between healthy human individuals. About the research overall: Per donor, three plates held CD4 naive cells, three held CD4 memory, two held CD8 naive and one held CD8 memory.

Naive CD8 isolation took CD45RO-negative cells positively selected for CCR7 and excluded terminally differentiated effector memory CD45RA+ cells. At the deep level, the assay was run. Libraries were prepared by immunoSEQ multiplex PCR; TCRdb keeps only in-frame clonotypes and omits some of them. The sample contains hundreds of thousands of clones, 95% of which appear only once. Study-level points and caveats: Rarefaction analysis demonstrated incomplete sorted-subset sequencing notwithstanding large depth.

Per the germline V gene, CDR1 is LNHNV and CDR2 is YYDKDF (reference sequence). This CDR3 is 13 amino acids long. The TCR originated in a woman in her twenties or thirties in good health. The chain joins TRBV15 to TRBJ2-5, with D perhaps TRBD1 (6 bases). The DNA end is more similar to TRBJ2-7, so the J call may be wrong. Sequenced input: naive CD8+ T cells sorted from blood. In nucleotides, the CDR3 is TGTGCCACCAGAGCTGGGGGCACCTACGAGCAGTACTTC. This codes for CATRAGGTYEQYF.